What follows are 22 T cell receptor beta chains derived from one specimen sequenced in a study of technical replicates of blood from several donors. The table came from immunoSEQ multiplex PCR; TCRdb's copy has only in-frame clones and leaves some out. The sample lists approximately 69,000 clones; roughly 97% were seen once. Sequencing was carried out using T cells isolated from PBMCs. Receptor source: a human donor in good health.

The chain is built from TRBV6-1 and TRBJ1-1; D is ambiguous. CDR3 size: 15 residues. Trimming removed 6 bases at V and 4 bases at J, with 18 bases between. Looked up from germline, CDR1 is MNHNS and CDR2 is SASEGT. The DNA for the CDR3 is TGTGCCAGCAGCACCCTCGTATCGGGAGGCACTGAAGCTTTCTTT. This encodes CASSTLVSGGTEAFF.

This chain uses TRBV6-1 with TRBJ1-1; TRBD1 is a possible D gene (6 bases). From germline, CDR1 is MNHNS and CDR2 SASEGT. The CDR3 runs 12 residues. V was clipped by 8 bases and J by 1 base, with 8 bases between them. The CDR3 sequence: CASSTGNTEAFF. CDR3 bases: TGTGCCAGCTCGACAGGGAACACTGAAGCTTTCTTT.

The chain recombines TRBV4-2 with TRBJ1-1; 9 positions agree with TRBD1. The CDR3 covers 16 residues. Looked up from germline, CDR1 is LGHNA and CDR2 is YNFKEQ. After removal of 4 bases from V and 4 bases from J, the junction contained 10 bases not matched to a gene. The CDR3 loop is CASSPSSETGGTEAFF. The DNA of the CDR3 is TGTGCCAGCAGCCCCAGCAGCGAGACAGGGGGCACTGAAGCTTTCTTT.

The V and J genes are TRBV6-4 and TRBJ2-3; perhaps TRBD1 as D (5 bases). The CDR3 extends over 15 amino acids. Germline V gene sequence: CDR1 MRHNA, CDR2 SNTAGT. V was cut by 4 bases and J by 1 base, with 12 bases left in between. The CDR3 sequence is CASSATGYGTDTQYF. The CDR3 coding sequence is TGTGCCAGCAGTGCCACAGGTTATGGCACAGATACGCAGTATTTT.

The CDR3 sequence: CASKTSGTDYEQYF. The CDR3 nucleotides read TGTGCCAGCAAAACCTCCGGGACAGACTACGAGCAGTACTTC. V and J are TRBV6-6 and TRBJ2-7, with 7 bases that match TRBD1. The junction had 9 bases not matched to a gene; V was cut back by 7 bases and J by 3 bases. The CDR3 totals 14 residues. Germline V gene sequence: CDR1 MNHNY, CDR2 SVGAGI (reference sequence).

This chain links TRBV14 with TRBJ2-1, with a tentative D call TRBD2 (5 bases). The germline V gene has CDR1 SGHDN and CDR2 FVKESK. The CDR3 length is 14 residues. Trimming took off 5 bases at V and 6 bases at J, with 14 bases between the two ends. The CDR3 sequence: CASSGIAIGNEQFF. DNA for the CDR3: TGTGCCAGCAGCGGGATAGCGATTGGCAATGAGCAGTTCTTC.

J is TRBJ1-5 and V is TRBV18; no reliable D call. Trimming stripped 3 bases from V and 2 bases from J, with 8 bases between. This CDR3 comprises 14 residues. Germline V gene lookup returns CDR1 KGHSH and CDR2 LQKENI. This CDR3 reads CASSPSTGNQPQHF. The DNA of the CDR3 is TGTGCCAGCTCACCTTCCACAGGCAATCAGCCCCAGCATTTT.

The V gene is TRBV27, the J gene TRBJ2-7; D perhaps matches TRBD2 (6 bases). The CDR3 contains 15 residues. Germline lookup yields CDR1 MNHEY and CDR2 SMNVEV (reference sequence). Trimming removed 8 bases at V and 3 bases at J, with 20 bases between. The CDR3 protein is CASHPSGGSYYEQYF. As DNA, the CDR3 is TGTGCCAGCCACCCGAGTGGGGGGAGCTACTACGAGCAGTACTTC.

The chain employs TRBV28 and TRBJ1-1; no firm D call. Germline CDR1 is MDHEN and CDR2 is SYDVKM. There are 16 residues in the CDR3. V was clipped by 7 bases and J by 4 bases, with 22 bases between them. CDR3 bases: TGTGCCAGCACCTACGGGAGAGCGCCGGGAGGCACTGAAGCTTTCTTT. Translated, it gives CASTYGRAPGGTEAFF. The full variable domain, with the rest looked up from reference TRBV28 and TRBJ1-1, is DVKVTQSSRYLVKRTGEKVFLECVQDMDHENMFWYRQDPGLGLRLIYFSYDVKMKEKGDIPEGYSVSREKKERFSLILESASTNQTSMYLCASTYGRAPGGTEAFFGQGTRLTVV.

The CDR3 nucleotides read TGTGTAAGAAGGGCGGCAGGGAGGGCTCAGCCCCAGCATTTT. Encoded protein: CVRRAAGRAQPQHF. The chain links TRBV7-5 to TRBJ1-5. TRBV7-5 is labeled a pseudogene. The CDR3 runs to 14 residues.

As concerns this clone: An end of the junction does not agree with germline; a read error may underlie this. The rearrangement links TRBV4-1 to TRBJ1-1; 7 bases are a match to TRBD1. The CDR3 runs 14 residues. Germline CDR1 MGHRA, CDR2 YSYEKL. The CDR3 nucleotides are TGCGCCAGCAGCCAAGATACGCTGACGAACAGGGGTTACTTT. Its translation: CASSQDTLTNRGYF.

The V and J genes are TRBV4-1 and TRBJ2-2, with a weak D call TRBD1 (5 bases). Germline V gives CDR1 MGHRA, CDR2 YSYEKL. This CDR3 region has 16 residues. V lost 3 bases and J lost 1, with 12 bases in between. CDR3 sequence (DNA): TGCGCCAGCAGCCACACGACAGAATTGAACACCGGGGAGCTGTTTTTT. It is translated as CASSHTTELNTGELFF.

The chain carries TRBV13 and TRBJ2-5; 8 nucleotides match TRBD1. The CDR3 is 15 amino acids. The J segment lost 1 base and the V segment lost 4 bases, leaving 5 bases of the junction unmatched. CDR1 is PRHDT and CDR2 is FYEKMQ in the germline V gene (reference sequence). CDR3: CASSSRGRIQETQYF. The CDR3 DNA sequence: TGTGCCAGCAGCTCCAGGGGGCGAATCCAAGAGACCCAGTACTTC.

The V gene is TRBV9, the J gene TRBJ2-7; 13 positions agree with TRBD2. The CDR3 is 17 residues long. With 0 bases clipped from V and 6 bases from J, the junction kept 9 bases outside the gene matches. The germline CDR1 and CDR2 sequences are SGDLS and YYNGEE. CDR3 sequence (DNA): TGTGCCAGCAGCGTAGGGGGACTAGCGGGGTCATGGGCCGAGCAGTACTTC. It encodes CASSVGGLAGSWAEQYF.

The chain links TRBV20-1 to TRBJ2-4, with a tentative D call TRBD2 (6 bases). This CDR3 is built from 11 residues. Germline V gene data show CDR1 as DFQATT and CDR2 as SNEGSKA (reference sequence). Trimming pared 1 base from V and 12 bases from J, leaving 10 bases between. The CDR3 spells CSARVGGAQYF. Here the CDR3 DNA reads TGCAGTGCTAGAGTGGGGGGAGCTCAGTACTTC.

This sequence joins TRBV28 and TRBJ1-2, with a weak D call TRBD1 (6 bases). V lost 6 bases and J 5 bases, leaving 19 bases between the germline ends. CDR1 and CDR2 (germline): MDHEN, SYDVKM. The CDR3 runs to 15 residues. The CDR3 region is CASRPRFRGKYGYTF. CDR3 nucleotide sequence: TGTGCCAGCAGACCCAGATTTAGGGGGAAATATGGCTACACCTTC.

The chain uses TRBV10-1 and TRBJ2-7; D perhaps matches TRBD1 (5 bases). Trimming took off 3 bases at V and 5 bases at J, with 8 bases between the two ends. CDR3 length equals 12 residues. Germline CDR1 is WNHNN and CDR2 is SYGVQD (reference sequence). CDR3 in DNA: TGCGCCAGCAGTGAATCAGGGAACGAGCAGTACTTC. Protein product: CASSESGNEQYF.

This clone was seen only once. This chain links TRBV11-2 with TRBJ1-2; weak D call: TRBD1 (5 bases). Germline V gene sequence: CDR1 SGHAT, CDR2 FQNNGV. V shed 1 base and J shed 0 bases, with 15 bases lying between them. CDR3 length: 17 amino acids. CDR3 sequence (DNA): TGTGCCAGCAGCTTAGCGGACGGGGGGACTGCTAACTATGGCTACACCTTC. This translates into CASSLADGGTANYGYTF.

This sequence joins TRBV6-1 and TRBJ2-5; 9 nucleotides line up with TRBD1. J lost 4 bases, V lost 2 bases, and 5 bases had no gene match. This CDR3 is built from 15 residues. Germline assignment: CDR1 MNHNS and CDR2 SASEGT. The CDR3 here is CASSESGTGLETQYF. CDR3 sequence (DNA): TGTGCCAGCAGTGAATCCGGGACAGGGTTAGAGACCCAGTACTTC.

The chain is built from TRBV29-1 and TRBJ1-1; 7 positions match TRBD1. After removal of 4 bases from V and 5 bases from J, the junction contained 4 bases not matched to a gene. The CDR3 has 12 amino acids. CDR1 is SQVTM and CDR2 is ANQGSEA in the germline V gene. The CDR3 region has the DNA TGCAGCGTTGGACAGGGTAAAACTGAAGCTTTCTTT. Its translation is CSVGQGKTEAFF.

The chain has TRBV7-2 and TRBJ2-3; TRBD2 matches 8 bases. Germline CDR1 is SGHTA and CDR2 is FQGNSA. V shed 1 base and J 6 bases; nucleotides not matched to a gene: 9. This CDR3 is built from 16 residues. CDR3 DNA sequence: TGTGCCAGCAGCTTAGACTCAGCGGGAGATTCCGATACGCAGTATTTT. Its protein product is CASSLDSAGDSDTQYF.

This clone was seen a single time. The chain recombines TRBV2 with TRBJ2-7; 10 bases align to TRBD2. With V trimmed by 3 bases and J by 5 bases, 7 bases remained unmatched. Germline V CDR1 and CDR2: SNHLY, FYNNEI. The CDR3 contains 15 residues. CDR3 coding DNA: TGTGCCAGCAGTGACCCAGTAGCGGGAGGACACGAGCAGTACTTC. Amino acid sequence: CASSDPVAGGHEQYF.